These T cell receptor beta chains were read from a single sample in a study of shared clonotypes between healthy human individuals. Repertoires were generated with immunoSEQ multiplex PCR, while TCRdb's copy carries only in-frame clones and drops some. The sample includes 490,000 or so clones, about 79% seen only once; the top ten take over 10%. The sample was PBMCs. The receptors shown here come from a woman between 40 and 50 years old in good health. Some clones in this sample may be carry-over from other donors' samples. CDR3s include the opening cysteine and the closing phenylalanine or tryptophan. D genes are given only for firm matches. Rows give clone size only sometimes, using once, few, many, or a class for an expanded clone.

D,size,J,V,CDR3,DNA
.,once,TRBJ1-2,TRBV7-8,CASSFQPGDGYTF,TGTGCCAGCAGCTTCCAGCCGGGTGATGGCTACACCTTC
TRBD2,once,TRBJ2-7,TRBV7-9,CASSLAMGLAGSYEQYF,TGTGCCAGCAGCTTAGCAATGGGACTAGCGGGATCCTACGAGCAGTACTTC
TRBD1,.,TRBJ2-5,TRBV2,CASKSQTGMRETQYF,TGTGCCAGCAAGTCCCAGACAGGGATGAGGGAGACCCAGTACTTC
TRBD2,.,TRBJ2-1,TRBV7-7,CASSNGLAGVVREQFF,TGTGCCAGCAGCAACGGACTAGCGGGAGTAGTTAGGGAGCAGTTCTTC
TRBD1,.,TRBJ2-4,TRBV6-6,CASQDRVGGENIQYF,TGTGCCAGCCAGGACAGGGTGGGGGGCGAAAACATTCAGTACTTC
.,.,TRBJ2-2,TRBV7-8,CASSLGALSGELFF,TGTGCCAGCAGCTTGGGTGCTTTATCCGGGGAGCTGTTTTTT
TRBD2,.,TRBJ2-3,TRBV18,CASSLPRTSGPSTDTQYF,TGTGCCAGCTCACTCCCTCGGACTAGCGGACCGAGCACAGATACGCAGTATTTT
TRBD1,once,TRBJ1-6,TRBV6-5,CASSWRTGTEVSPLHF,TGTGCCAGCAGTTGGAGGACGGGGACAGAGGTTTCACCCCTCCACTTT
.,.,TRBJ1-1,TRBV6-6,CASNWGVMNTEAFF,TGTGCCAGCAATTGGGGGGTCATGAACACTGAAGCTTTCTTT
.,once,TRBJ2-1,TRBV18,CASSREQAYNEQFF,TGTGCCAGCTCACGTGAACAAGCCTACAATGAGCAGTTCTTC
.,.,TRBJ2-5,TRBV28,CASSFIGRASGEQYF,TGTGCCAGCAGTTTTATCGGCAGGGCTTCGGGGGAGCAGTACTTC
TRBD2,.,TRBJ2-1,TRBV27,CASSLFEREVYNEQFF,TGTGCCAGCAGTTTATTTGAGCGGGAGGTCTACAATGAGCAGTTCTTC
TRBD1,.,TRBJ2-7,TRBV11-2,CASSFPPRDRSYEQYF,TGTGCCAGCAGCTTCCCCCCCCGGGACAGGTCCTACGAGCAGTACTTC
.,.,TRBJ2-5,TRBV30,CAWSIRFQETQYF,TGTGCCTGGAGTATTCGGTTCCAAGAGACCCAGTACTTC
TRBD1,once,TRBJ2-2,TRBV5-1,CASSPGTGTGELFF,TGCGCCAGCAGCCCGGGGACAGGGACCGGGGAGCTGTTTTTT
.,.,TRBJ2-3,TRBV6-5,CASSFLTGADTQYF,TGTGCCAGCAGTTTTCTAACGGGAGCAGATACGCAGTATTTT
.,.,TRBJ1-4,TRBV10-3,CAISESGINEKLFF,TGTGCCATCAGTGAGTCAGGTATTAATGAAAAACTGTTTTTT
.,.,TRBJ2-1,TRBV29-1,CSVGRGGLYNEQFF,TGCAGCGTTGGTCGCGGGGGCCTCTACAATGAGCAGTTCTTC
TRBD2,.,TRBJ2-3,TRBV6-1,CASILGGGTDTQYF,TGTGCCAGCATCCTGGGGGGGGGCACAGATACGCAGTATTTT
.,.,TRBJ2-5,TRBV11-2,CASSFGYQETQYF,TGTGCCAGCAGCTTTGGTTATCAAGAGACCCAGTACTTC
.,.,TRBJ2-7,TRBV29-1,CSVTPSESSYEQYF,TGCAGCGTTACCCCTAGCGAGTCCTCCTACGAGCAGTACTTC
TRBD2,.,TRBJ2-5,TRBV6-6,CASSAGGTSGRETQYF,TGTGCCAGCAGTGCCGGGGGGACTAGCGGAAGAGAGACCCAGTACTTC
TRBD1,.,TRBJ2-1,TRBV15,CATSGGTGRNNEQFF,TGTGCCACCAGCGGGGGGACAGGGCGTAACAATGAGCAGTTCTTC
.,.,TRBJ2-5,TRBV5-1,CASSLEVGNQETQYF,TGCGCCAGCAGCTTGGAGGTCGGAAACCAAGAGACCCAGTACTTC